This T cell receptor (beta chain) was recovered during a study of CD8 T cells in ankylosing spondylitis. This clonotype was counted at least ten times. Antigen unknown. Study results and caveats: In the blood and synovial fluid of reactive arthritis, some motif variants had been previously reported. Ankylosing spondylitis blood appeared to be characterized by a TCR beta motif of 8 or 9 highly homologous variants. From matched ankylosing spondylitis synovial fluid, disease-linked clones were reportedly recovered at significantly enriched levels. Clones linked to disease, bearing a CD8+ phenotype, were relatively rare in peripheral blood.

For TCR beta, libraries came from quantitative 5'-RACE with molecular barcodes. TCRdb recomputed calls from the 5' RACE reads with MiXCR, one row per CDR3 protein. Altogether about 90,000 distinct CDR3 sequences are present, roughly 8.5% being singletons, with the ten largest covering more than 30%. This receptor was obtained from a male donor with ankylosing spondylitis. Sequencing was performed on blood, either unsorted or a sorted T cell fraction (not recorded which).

This chain's CDR3 is CASSLDPMSSYNEQFF. The CDR3 nucleotides read TGTGCCAGCAGCTTAGATCCTATGAGCTCCTACAATGAGCAGTTCTTC. The chain uses TRBV11-2 and TRBJ2-1; no definite D call. V was shortened by 0 bases and J by 0 bases, with 9 bases between the two germline ends. Looked up from germline, CDR1 is SGHAT and CDR2 is FQNNGV. The CDR3 length is 16 residues.